Sequencing of this TCR beta chain was carried out in a study of metastatic and nonmetastatic thyroid tumors. For the study at large: Repertoire data that came from the blood and tumor or nodule tissue of malignant and benign thyroid patients were compared.

This clone was recorded at least ten times. What it recognizes is unknown. Study-wide findings and caveats: It was reported that TCR beta diversity was significantly higher in malignant thyroid tumors than benign nodules, in blood and tumor.

As originally analysed: Differences in CDR3 between clinicopathological groups were drawn on to build a classifier intended to discriminate distant-metastatic papillary thyroid cancer patients. TCRdb re-called clones via MiXCR from the PCR reads. The V and J calls come from TCRdb's annotation, not from the publication. The sample consists of about 15,000 clones, roughly 24% of them appearing once. The CDR3 contains 15 residues. Germline loops: CDR1 ENHRY, CDR2 SYGVKD. V shed 8 bases and J 4 bases; nucleotides not matched to a gene: 10. Among the patients, none had received any treatment before thyroid surgery.

The chain combines TRBV10-3 with TRBJ2-2; 7 bases agree with TRBD1. The receptor's source is a female donor with papillary thyroid cancer or a benign thyroid nodule (not recorded which). Some clones in this sample may be carry-over from other donors' samples. Sequencing was carried out using tumor tissue. CDR3 sequence reads: CAIYDRVWATGELFF. The CDR3 DNA reads TGTGCCATCTACGACAGGGTTTGGGCCACCGGGGAGCTGTTTTTT.